These 18 T cell receptor beta chains were sequenced from one sample in a study of tumor-infiltrating lymphocytes in primary liver carcinoma. Germline DNA was also extracted, and blood RNA derived from unsorted whole blood. Production of TCR beta cDNA used about 500 ng total RNA together with a constant-region primer. Slightly modified ARM-PCR with three nested multiplex PCR rounds yielded TCR beta libraries. Rounds one and two of PCR, each of 10 cycles, were primed with TRBV1-TRBV30 forward primers and a C-beta reverse primer. TCRdb processed the multiplex PCR reads anew with MiXCR; each CDR3 protein has one entry. The sample contains fewer than 400,000 distinct CDR3 sequences, around 50% of which appear only once. Material for sequencing was peripheral blood. Every receptor here comes from a woman in her thirties with primary liver carcinoma and hepatitis B virus infection.

This clonotype showed up just a few times. This chain uses TRBV13 with TRBJ2-3; 12 bases match TRBD2. This CDR3 is built from 17 residues. V shed 0 bases, J shed 4 bases, and the junction held 5 bases outside the gene matches. CDR1 and CDR2 from the germline V gene are PRHDT and FYEKMQ (reference sequence). The CDR3 DNA sequence: TGTGCCAGCAGCTTAGGCCCGACTAGCGGGGGTTCAGATACGCAGTATTTT. This sequence encodes CASSLGPTSGGSDTQYF.

Comments on this clonotype: Given the absence of the conserved phenylalanine or tryptophan at the CDR3 end, a read error is likely. The rearrangement uses TRBV29-1 and TRBJ2-3, with D perhaps assigned TRBD1 or TRBD2 (5 bases each). This CDR3 is built from 13 residues. Germline V CDR1 and CDR2: SQVTM, ANQGSEA. The CDR3 here is CSAEGAGKNMQYL. In DNA, the CDR3 is TGTAGCGCCGAAGGGGCGGGCAAGAATATGCAGTATTTG.

The rearrangement joins TRBV5-1 to TRBJ2-1; 9 bases map to TRBD1. This CDR3 contains 16 residues. The V gene's germline CDR1 is SGHRS and CDR2 YFSETQ. With V trimmed by 3 bases and J by 0 bases, 4 bases remained unmatched. CDR3 loop: CASSSQTGGSYNEQFF. The CDR3 DNA reads as TGCGCCAGCAGCTCCCAGACAGGGGGCTCCTACAATGAGCAGTTCTTC.

The sample holds one count of this clonotype. The CDR3 coding sequence is TGTGCCAGCAGTCTCCCTGTGGGAGTCTCCCAAGAGACCCAGTACTTC. Translation gives CASSLPVGVSQETQYF. The chain is built from TRBV28 and TRBJ2-5; D is possibly TRBD2 (5 bases). Deletions cut 5 bases from V and 1 base from J, with 17 bases between. The germline CDR1 and CDR2 sequences are MDHEN and SYDVKM. The CDR3 is made up of 16 amino acids.

This clonotype was observed a handful of times. The J gene is TRBJ2-7, the V gene TRBV12-5; 7 positions agree with TRBD1. Germline lookup yields CDR1 LGHNT and CDR2 FRNRAP. V dropped 2 bases and J dropped 1; count of bases not matched to a gene: 8. This CDR3 is 16 amino acids long. The CDR3 DNA follows: TGTGCTAGTGGTTTGCCTCGACAGGGTAGATCCTACGAGCAGTACTTC. Its protein product is CASGLPRQGRSYEQYF. Full variable domain (missing parts from reference TRBV12-5 and TRBJ2-7): DARVTQTPRHKVTEMGQEVTMRCQPILGHNTVFWYRQTMMQGLELLAYFRNRAPLDDSGMPKDRFSAEMPDATLATLKIQPSEPRDSAVYFCASGLPRQGRSYEQYFGPGTRLTVT.

This clonotype was seen many times. The chain has TRBV7-8 and TRBJ2-2; 8 bases map to TRBD2. Germline CDR1 and CDR2: SGHVS and FQNEAQ. This CDR3 is built from 15 residues. The trim removed 3 bases at V and 6 bases at J, leaving 6 bases unmatched. CDR3 DNA sequence: TGTGCCAGCAGCTTTGCGGGAGGTGGATCCGGGGAGCTGTTTTTT. It specifies CASSFAGGGSGELFF.

There are many counts of this clonotype. This chain joins TRBV10-3 and TRBJ2-1, with D possibly matching TRBD2 (5 bases). The germline CDR1 and CDR2 sequences are ENHRY and SYGVKD. Trimming removed 6 bases at V and 5 bases at J, with 14 bases between. This CDR3 is built from 14 residues. The CDR3 sequence is CAIRGQRSNNEQFF. The CDR3 DNA follows: TGTGCCATCAGGGGCCAGCGGAGCAACAATGAGCAGTTCTTC.

This clonotype was detected many times. The chain couples TRBV4-1 to TRBJ2-7; 12 nucleotides match TRBD1. CDR3 size: 15 residues. V trimming: 2 bases; J trimming: 9 bases; junction bases outside the gene matches: 8. The germline V gene has CDR1 MGHRA and CDR2 YSYEKL. For the CDR3, the DNA is TGCGCCAGCAGCCAAACCGGGACAGGGGGCCTGTCGCAGTACTTC. Amino acid sequence: CASSQTGTGGLSQYF.

In regard to this clonotype: Sequence at one end of the junction differs from germline and may be a read error. The gene calls are TRBV11-2 and TRBJ2-2, with 9 bases matching TRBD2. The CDR3 spans 16 residues. In germline, CDR1 is SGHAT, CDR2 FQNNGV. The CDR3 region has the DNA TGTACCAGCAGCCCTGGGCGGGAGGGCCGTCCCGGAGAGCTGTTTTTT. It encodes CTSSPGREGRPGELFF.

There are many counts of this clonotype. The V call is TRBV11-2, the J call TRBJ2-1; no reliable D call. Germline V gives CDR1 SGHAT, CDR2 FQNNGV. This CDR3 contains 13 residues. The V and J ends lost 7 bases and 8 bases respectively, with 15 bases between them. The CDR3 here is CASKPALWDEQFF. CDR3 in DNA: TGTGCCAGCAAACCGGCCCTATGGGATGAGCAGTTCTTC.

Many counts were recorded for this clonotype. The chain uses TRBV29-1 and TRBJ2-3; 9 nucleotides match TRBD1. The CDR3 consists of 13 residues. Germline assignment: CDR1 SQVTM and CDR2 ANQGSEA. V lost 6 bases to trimming and J lost 2 bases; unmatched junction nucleotides: 3. Written as DNA, the CDR3 is TGCAGCGTGGGACAGGGAGCCACAGATACGCAGTATTTT. This sequence encodes CSVGQGATDTQYF.

In the case of this clonotype: One end of the junction does not line up with germline, which may come from a read error. This chain uses TRBV19 with TRBJ2-1; 9 positions match TRBD2. CDR3 length: 15 residues. The germline V gene has CDR1 LNHDA and CDR2 SQIVND (reference sequence). The CDR3, as DNA: TGTGCCAGTACTCCTGGCGGGAGGGCCTTAAATGAGCAGTCCTTC. It translates to CASTPGGRALNEQSF.

Of note for this clonotype: A much larger clone sits a single nucleotide away, making a read error possible. This chain uses TRBV29-1 with TRBJ1-2, with TRBD1 matching over 7 bases. The V and J ends lost 2 bases and 3 bases, in that order; junction bases with no gene match: 9. Germline CDR1 SQVTM, CDR2 ANQGSEA. The CDR3 consists of 15 residues. The CDR3 sequence: CSVERGTVADYGYTF. Written as DNA, the CDR3 is TGCAGCGTTGAAAGGGGGACAGTAGCTGACTATGGCTACACCTTC.

Comments on this clonotype: It may be a read error: a sequence one base away is much more abundant. The rearrangement joins TRBV29-1 to TRBJ1-1; the D is unclear. Germline V gives CDR1 SQVTM, CDR2 ANQGSEA. The CDR3 runs to 10 residues. The DNA for the CDR3 is TGCAGCGTATCGGGAAATGGAGCTCTCTTT. It yields the protein CSVSGNGALF.

This chain joins TRBV5-5 and TRBJ2-2; D could derive from TRBD1 or TRBD2 (5 bases each). V dropped 6 bases and J dropped 3 bases, with 18 bases sitting between them. CDR3 size: 16 residues. CDR1 and CDR2 from the germline V gene are SGHKS and YYEKEE (reference sequence). This CDR3 is CASTARGRAYTGELFF. CDR3 sequence (DNA): TGTGCCAGCACCGCACGGGGCAGGGCGTACACCGGGGAGCTGTTTTTT.

As for this clonotype: An end of the junction differs from the germline gene, which may be a read error. The chain couples TRBV4-1 to TRBJ2-5, with TRBD2 identical over 8 bases. The germline gives CDR1 MGHRA, CDR2 YSYEKL. The CDR3 is 17 amino acids. CDR3 in amino acids: CASNQDRSGNQQETLYF. The CDR3, as DNA: TGCGCCAGCAACCAAGATCGTAGCGGGAACCAACAAGAGACCCTGTACTTC.

A single count supports this clonotype. V and J are TRBV28 and TRBJ1-2; D is possibly TRBD1 (5 bases). In germline, CDR1 is MDHEN, CDR2 SYDVKM. The CDR3 is 13 residues long. Trimming took 6 bases from V and 7 from J, leaving 15 bases between them. CDR3 residues: CASRPGHLGGYTF. The CDR3 DNA reads TGTGCCAGCAGACCCGGACATCTGGGTGGCTACACCTTC.

This clonotype has only one observation. CDR3 bases: TGTGCCAGCAGTTCCCGAACTAAAGCTTTCTTT. Residues: CASSSRTKAFF. This chain uses TRBV11-2 with TRBJ1-1; D unresolved. Trimming removed 6 bases at V and 9 bases at J, with 11 bases between. The CDR3 sequence is 11 residues long. Germline V lookup: CDR1 SGHAT, CDR2 FQNNGV.